This T cell receptor (beta chain) was recovered during a study of monozygotic twins with inflammatory bowel disease. General study findings and limits: IBD patients showed reduced TCRbeta diversity (inverse Simpson) versus healthy co-twins.

There are 16 residues in the CDR3. Germline CDR1 and CDR2: MNHNS and SASEGT. As regards this clonotype: Its target is not known.

TCRdb processed the 5' RACE reads again and assigns one entry to each CDR3 protein, with no DNA. This table lists 300,000 to 400,000 distinct CDR3 sequences. V usage is TRBV6-1 and J usage is TRBJ2-1; the TRBD1 assignment by TCRdb is unverifiable without DNA. Material: blood. The TCR comes from a human donor with ulcerative colitis or Crohn's disease, or a healthy co-twin of an affected twin (not recorded which). CDR3 sequence: CASRTYDRVGLAEQFF.